A single sample is the source of the 26 T cell receptor beta chains below, sequenced in a study of PD-1 blockade in classical Hodgkin lymphoma. Time point in this sample: cycle 4 day 1 (C4D1), after five to seven weeks of nivolumab. Patients all relapsed after autologous stem cell transplantation, and there was variation in brentuximab vedotin exposure. Assay: immunoSEQ multiplex PCR; the TCRdb copy retains only in-frame clones and omits some. Of tens of thousands of clones in the sample, 70% to 90% are singletons; the top ten hold over 7.5%. Sequences were derived from peripheral blood mononuclear cells (PBMCs), sampled before the fourth cycle of nivolumab. These receptors all stem from a human donor with classical Hodgkin lymphoma.

The rearrangement links TRBV27 to TRBJ2-1; 9 bases are a match to TRBD2. From germline, CDR1 is MNHEY and CDR2 SMNVEV (reference sequence). Trimming removed 7 bases from V and 4 bases from J; junction bases left unmatched: 8. This CDR3 is 15 amino acids long. CDR3 sequence reads: CASNPNSGGYNEQFF. CDR3 sequence (DNA): TGTGCCAGCAATCCAAATAGCGGGGGATACAATGAGCAGTTCTTC.

In its sample, this clone was seen once. This rearrangement joins TRBV5-1 to TRBJ2-3; weak D call: TRBD1 (5 bases). The length of the CDR3 is 19 residues. V lost 1 base to trimming and J lost 3 bases, with 24 bases between them. The germline V gene encodes CDR1 SGHRS and CDR2 YFSETQ. CDR3 nucleotide sequence: TGCGCCAGCAGCTTGTTGAACGTGATTAGTAGGGGCAGGACAGATACGCAGTATTTT. Its protein product is CASSLLNVISRGRTDTQYF.

The rearrangement uses TRBV27 and TRBJ2-5; the match to TRBD2 covers 10 bases. The trim removed 0 bases at V and 6 bases at J, leaving 1 base unmatched. The germline CDR1 and CDR2 sequences are MNHEY and SMNVEV (reference sequence). The CDR3 runs to 14 residues. CDR3 nucleotide sequence: TGTGCCAGCAGTTTATCGACTAGCGGGCAGACCCAGTACTTC. Its protein is CASSLSTSGQTQYF.

V and J are TRBV6-4 and TRBJ2-7, with D tentatively TRBD1 or TRBD2 (5 bases each). V was shortened by 6 bases and J by 3 bases, with 15 bases between the two germline ends. This CDR3 contains 14 residues. CDR1 MRHNA and CDR2 SNTAGT come from the germline V gene. The CDR3 here is CASRRGEGDYEQYF. The CDR3 coding sequence is TGTGCCAGCAGGAGGGGAGAAGGGGACTACGAGCAGTACTTC.

This sequence joins TRBV5-8 and TRBJ2-7; D unclear. The length of the CDR3 is 13 residues. V shed 4 bases and J shed 3 bases, with 11 bases lying between them. Per germline, CDR1 SGHTS and CDR2 YDEGEE. CDR3 nucleotides: TGTGCCAGCAGCCCGCAGTCCTTCTACGAGCAGTACTTC. Translation gives CASSPQSFYEQYF.

This rearrangement joins TRBV30 to TRBJ1-3; D is unclear. V was pared by 3 bases and J by 1 base, with 13 bases between. CDR1 and CDR2 from the germline V gene are GTSNPN and SVGIG (reference sequence). The CDR3 is 15 amino acids. The CDR3 spells CAWSLGRGSGNTIYF. DNA for the CDR3: TGTGCCTGGAGCCTTGGTCGGGGATCTGGAAACACCATATATTTT.

The V call is TRBV10-3, the J call TRBJ2-7; D possibly corresponds to TRBD1 (6 bases). Trimming left V 3 bases short and J 4 bases short, with 7 bases between. CDR3 length: 12 residues. The germline CDR1 and CDR2 sequences are ENHRY and SYGVKD. DNA for the CDR3: TGTGCCATCAGTGACAGGGGATACGAGCAGTACTTC. Protein: CAISDRGYEQYF.

In regard to this clone: The junction does not match germline at one end; this may be a read error. The rearrangement uses TRBV19 and TRBJ1-5; D uncertain. CDR1 LNHDA and CDR2 SQIVND come from the germline V gene (reference sequence). CDR3 length equals 12 residues. The CDR3 DNA sequence: TGTGCCAGTACCCCCCGGTCATGGCATTGGCCATTT. Translation gives CASTPRSWHWPF.

This chain connects TRBV6-6 to TRBJ1-1, with D uncertain. CDR3 length: 14 residues. CDR1 is MNHNY, CDR2 SVGAGI, per germline (reference sequence). V lost 4 bases to trimming and J lost 2 bases, with 11 bases between them. The CDR3 DNA reads TGTGCCAGCAGTTTCACACCGGTCAACACTGAAGCTTTCTTT. This codes for CASSFTPVNTEAFF.

The genes are TRBV15 and TRBJ2-5, with 9 nucleotides matching TRBD2. Germline CDR1 is LNHNV and CDR2 is YYDKDF (reference sequence). The length of the CDR3 is 15 residues. Trimming removed 8 bases from V and 1 base from J; junction bases left unmatched: 8. This chain's CDR3 is CATRPAGGPQETQYF. The CDR3, as DNA: TGTGCCACCCGTCCCGCGGGGGGGCCCCAAGAGACCCAGTACTTC.

The V call is TRBV7-9, the J call TRBJ2-3; no firm D call. The CDR3 length is 9 residues. CDR1 is SEHNR, CDR2 FQNEAQ, per germline (reference sequence). V dropped 8 bases and J dropped 6 bases, with 3 bases sitting between them. The CDR3 reads CASADTQYF. In nucleotides, the CDR3 is TGTGCCAGCGCGGATACGCAGTATTTT.

This chain connects TRBV7-9 to TRBJ2-3; TRBD1 might be the D (6 bases). The ends were cut back, 5 bases at V and 5 bases at J, with 23 bases in the middle. The germline CDR1 and CDR2 sequences are SEHNR and FQNEAQ (reference sequence). The CDR3 runs 17 residues. Here the CDR3 DNA reads TGTGCCAGCAGCCGTACAGGACAGCCATATTTCATAGATACGCAGTATTTT. It yields the protein CASSRTGQPYFIDTQYF.

V and J are TRBV27 and TRBJ1-1, with a possible D match to TRBD1 (5 bases). Germline V gives CDR1 MNHEY, CDR2 SMNVEV (reference sequence). V was clipped by 5 bases and J by 4 bases, with 14 bases between them. There are 14 residues in the CDR3. CDR3 amino acids: CASSRRGAVTEAFF. The CDR3 nucleotides are TGTGCCAGCAGTCGTCGAGGGGCGGTCACTGAAGCTTTCTTT.

This clone was picked up a small number of times. Additional DNA sequences in this sample encode the identical CDR3. The chain has TRBV7-9 and TRBJ2-7; 7 positions agree with TRBD1. The CDR3 is 13 amino acids. The trim removed 4 bases at V and 3 bases at J, leaving 3 bases unmatched. Germline assignment: CDR1 SEHNR and CDR2 FQNEAQ (reference sequence). CDR3: CASSSSGGYEQYF. CDR3 DNA sequence: TGTGCCAGCAGCTCTTCAGGGGGCTACGAGCAGTACTTC.

This clone was recorded once. This chain connects TRBV5-1 to TRBJ1-2; tentatively, D is TRBD1 (5 bases). The CDR3 consists of 16 residues. Trimming left V 2 bases short and J 8 bases short, with 22 bases between. In germline, CDR1 is SGHRS, CDR2 YFSETQ. CDR3 in amino acids: CASSLMTPETRGGYTF. The DNA of the CDR3 is TGCGCCAGCAGCTTAATGACCCCGGAAACTAGGGGAGGCTACACCTTC.

This rearrangement joins TRBV7-8 to TRBJ1-5; D not certain. The CDR3 extends over 15 amino acids. CDR1 and CDR2 from the germline V gene are SGHVS and FQNEAQ. V lost 2 bases, J lost 0 bases, and 8 bases lay in between. DNA for the CDR3: TGTGCCAGCAGCTTAAACCAGTCTAGCAATCAGCCCCAGCATTTT. Its protein is CASSLNQSSNQPQHF.

The chain combines TRBV5-1 with TRBJ2-3, with D hard to call. Germline loops: CDR1 SGHRS, CDR2 YFSETQ. V dropped 0 bases and J dropped 2 bases, with 4 bases sitting between them. This CDR3 spans 13 amino acids. The CDR3 loop is CASSLGDTDTQYF. DNA of the CDR3: TGCGCCAGCAGCTTGGGGGACACAGATACGCAGTATTTT.

The chain recombines TRBV5-1 with TRBJ1-3, with 7 bases lining up with TRBD1. This CDR3 comprises 15 residues. V lost 2 bases, J lost 8 bases, and 10 bases stayed unmatched. From germline, CDR1 is SGHRS and CDR2 YFSETQ. CDR3 sequence: CASSFSGTVEDTIYF. The CDR3 DNA is TGCGCCAGCAGCTTCTCCGGGACAGTTGAAGACACCATATATTTT.

The V call is TRBV25-1, the J call TRBJ1-4; D gene ambiguous. Germline V gene lookup returns CDR1 MGHDK and CDR2 SYGVNS. Trimming shortened V by 8 bases and J by 7 bases, and 8 bases separated the two germline ends. There are 11 residues in the CDR3. DNA of the CDR3: TGTGCCAGCCTTGGTGGTGAAAAACTGTTTTTT. Translation: CASLGGEKLFF.

The V and J genes are TRBV7-3 and TRBJ2-4; a weak D match, TRBD1 (6 bases). Germline V gene data show CDR1 as SGHTA and CDR2 as FQGTGA. V shed 5 bases and J shed 8 bases, with 13 bases lying between them. The CDR3 loop spans 13 amino acids. In DNA form, the CDR3 reads TGTGCCAGCAGCCCGCTAGGGGGTGACATTCAGTACTTC. It codes for CASSPLGGDIQYF.

The chain employs TRBV6-6 and TRBJ2-3; TRBD2 matches at 8 bases. CDR1 is MNHNY, CDR2 SVGAGI, per germline (reference sequence). This CDR3 spans 16 amino acids. With 4 bases clipped from V and 4 bases from J, the junction kept 10 bases outside the gene matches. The CDR3: CASSLTAGAGADTQYF. The CDR3 coding sequence is TGTGCCAGCAGTTTAACAGCGGGGGCTGGGGCAGATACGCAGTATTTT.

The J gene is TRBJ1-2, the V gene TRBV5-6; weak D call: TRBD1 (6 bases). Per germline, CDR1 SGHDT and CDR2 YYEEEE. CDR3 length: 15 amino acids. Between the trimmed V and J ends, which lost 0 bases and 5 bases, there was a span of 14 bases. For the CDR3, the DNA is TGTGCCAGCAGCTTGGGCGTTTCAGGGGCTTATGGCTACACCTTC. Translation gives CASSLGVSGAYGYTF.

V is TRBV5-1 and J is TRBJ2-1; D unresolved. This CDR3 has 15 residues. Germline V gene data show CDR1 as SGHRS and CDR2 as YFSETQ. Trimming removed 0 bases from V and 0 bases from J, with 7 bases in between. This chain's CDR3 is CASSLDPSSYNEQFF. The CDR3 bases are TGCGCCAGCAGCTTGGACCCTAGCTCCTACAATGAGCAGTTCTTC.

The chain combines TRBV11-2 with TRBJ1-5; D gene uncertain. V lost 1 base and J lost 2, with 12 bases in between. CDR3 size: 16 residues. Germline CDR1 SGHAT, CDR2 FQNNGV. CDR3 DNA: TGTGCCAGCAGCTTAGGTCGCGGGGTGGGCAATCAGCCCCAGCATTTT. This codes for CASSLGRGVGNQPQHF.

By share of the sample, this clone is medium-sized. The V call is TRBV10-1, the J call TRBJ1-1; D uncertain. Germline V gene data show CDR1 as WNHNN and CDR2 as SYGVQD (reference sequence). CDR3 size: 13 residues. With 7 bases removed from V and 6 bases from J, the gap between germline ends came to 15 bases. The chain's CDR3 is CASTTPKDAEAFF. For the CDR3, the DNA is TGCGCCAGCACGACACCGAAGGACGCTGAAGCTTTCTTT.

This chain uses TRBV5-1 with TRBJ1-5; D remains unclear. The CDR3 spans 14 residues. The germline gives CDR1 SGHRS, CDR2 YFSETQ. Trimming left V 0 bases short and J 7 bases short, with 11 bases between. The CDR3 nucleotides read TGCGCCAGCAGCTTGGGAGGCGGCACGCAGCCCCAGCATTTT. Translation: CASSLGGGTQPQHF.